This T cell receptor (beta chain) was obtained from a study of cytomegalovirus exposure and HLA in healthy donors. Points from the study as a whole: In vitro checks showed that a few CMV-associated chains really do target CMV antigens.

A remark on this clone: Its antigen is not known.

The study drew the donors from its approximately 120-subject validation cohort, separate from the 666-subject first cohort. With V trimmed by 4 bases and J by 3 bases, 6 bases remained unmatched. The CDR3 spans 16 residues. Germline V gene data show CDR1 as SGDLS and CDR2 as YYNGEE. Produced via immunoSEQ multiplex PCR; TCRdb's table is partial and in-frame only. The profile shows 120,000 or so clones, roughly 95% of them singletons. The chain is built from TRBV9 and TRBJ2-1, with 11 bases that match TRBD2. Sequencing was performed on PBMCs. The clonotype comes from a man aged 18 to 29 in good health and CMV-seronegative. The CDR3 DNA follows: TGTGCCAGCAGCCCTCCACTAGCGGGAGACTACAATGAGCAGTTCTTC. This sequence encodes CASSPPLAGDYNEQFF.